The clone carrying this T cell receptor beta chain came up a few times. The target antigen is unknown. This sample is part of a study of identical twins. Study-level points and caveats: Monozygotic twin pairs showed more out-of-frame TCR alpha sharing than models estimated.

Trimming stripped 6 bases from V and 9 bases from J, with 12 bases between. This CDR3 region has 13 residues. Germline-derived CDR1 and CDR2 are MNHEY and SMNVEV (reference sequence). A template switching step contributed a universal primer site, while unique molecular identifiers were present in the cDNA. MiXCR, run by TCRdb on the 5' RACE reads, gives a single entry per CDR3 protein. The sample lists 200,000 to 250,000 distinct CDR3 sequences, about 12% seen once, with under 4.5% in the top ten. These sequences were also reported in another study, on yellow fever vaccine responses in identical twins. That study adds: Reportedly, the T cell response mounted by twins to vaccine seemed partly convergent, partly personalized.

The TCR was taken from a woman under 30 in good health. The specimen sequenced was memory (CD45RO+) T cells sorted from blood. This sequence joins TRBV27 and TRBJ1-6; D may be TRBD1 (6 bases). This chain's CDR3 is CASRRGEGSPLHF. CDR3 in DNA: TGTGCCAGCAGGAGGGGGGAGGGTTCACCCCTCCACTTT.